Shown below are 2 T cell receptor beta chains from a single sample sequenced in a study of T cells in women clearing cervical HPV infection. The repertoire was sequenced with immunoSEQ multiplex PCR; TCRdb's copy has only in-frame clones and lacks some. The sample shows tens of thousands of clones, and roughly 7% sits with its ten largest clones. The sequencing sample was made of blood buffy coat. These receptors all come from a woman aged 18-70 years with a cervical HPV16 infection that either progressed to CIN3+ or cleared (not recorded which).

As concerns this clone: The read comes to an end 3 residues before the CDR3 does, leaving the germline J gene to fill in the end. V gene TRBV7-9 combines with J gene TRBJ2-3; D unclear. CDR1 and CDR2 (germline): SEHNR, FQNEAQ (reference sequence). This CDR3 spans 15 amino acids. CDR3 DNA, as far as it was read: TGTGCCAGCAGCTCGGCGAGCGACTTCCAAGAGACG. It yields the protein CASSSASDFQET. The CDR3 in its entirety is CASSSASDFQETQYF.

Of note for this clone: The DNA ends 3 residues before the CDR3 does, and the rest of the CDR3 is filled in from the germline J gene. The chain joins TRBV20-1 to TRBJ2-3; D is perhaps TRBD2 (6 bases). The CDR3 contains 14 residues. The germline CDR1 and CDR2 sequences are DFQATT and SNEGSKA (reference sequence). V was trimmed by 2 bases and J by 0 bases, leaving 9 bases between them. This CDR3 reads CSARLAPSTDTQYF. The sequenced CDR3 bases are TGCAGTGCTAGACTAGCGCCTAGCACAGATACG.